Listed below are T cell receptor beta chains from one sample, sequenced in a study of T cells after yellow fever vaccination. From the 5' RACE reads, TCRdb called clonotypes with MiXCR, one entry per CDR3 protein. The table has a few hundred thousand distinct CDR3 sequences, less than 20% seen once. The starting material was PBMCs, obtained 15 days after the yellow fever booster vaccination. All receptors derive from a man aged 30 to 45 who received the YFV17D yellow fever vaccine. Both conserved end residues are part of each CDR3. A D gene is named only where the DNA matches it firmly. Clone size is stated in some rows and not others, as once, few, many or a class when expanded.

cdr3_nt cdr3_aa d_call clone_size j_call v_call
TGTGCCAGCAGCTTCGGGGCAGACATATATGAGCAGTTCTTC CASSFGADIYEQFF NA few TRBJ2-1 TRBV7-8
TGCAGCGTTGAAGATCTTGGGACAGGGACGTCGCGCGAGCAGTACTTC CSVEDLGTGTSREQYF TRBD1 few TRBJ2-7 TRBV29-1
TGCAGCGTTGGGACACTAGCGGGGGACAATGAGCAGTTCTTC CSVGTLAGDNEQFF TRBD2 NA TRBJ2-1 TRBV29-1
TGTGCCACCAGCAGGAACCTAGGCTCAGATACGCAGTATTTT CATSRNLGSDTQYF NA NA TRBJ2-3 TRBV15
TGTGCCACCAGCAGAGATCTAGGCTCTGGAAACACCATATATTTT CATSRDLGSGNTIYF NA few TRBJ1-3 TRBV15
TGTGCCACCAGCAGAACAAATCCGGGACTATCAATCGATACGCAGTATTTT CATSRTNPGLSIDTQYF TRBD2 NA TRBJ2-3 TRBV15
TGCAGTGCCCTTGTCCTAGCGGGAGTCGGGACCTACAATGAGCAGTTCTTC CSALVLAGVGTYNEQFF TRBD2 few TRBJ2-1 TRBV20-1
TGTGCCAGCTCACCGACCGGGGCTTTTACTAGCGGCCCCCTTTACGAGCAGTACTTC CASSPTGAFTSGPLYEQYF TRBD2 NA TRBJ2-7 TRBV18
TGCGCCAGCAGCTTGGAGGTAGCGGGAGGTTACGAGCAGTACTTC CASSLEVAGGYEQYF TRBD2 NA TRBJ2-7 TRBV5-1
TGCGCCAGCAGCTTGGGTTCCGGGACCATATCCTACGAGCAGTACTTC CASSLGSGTISYEQYF NA many TRBJ2-7 TRBV5-1
TGTGCCAGCAGCTTAGCTGGCGGGATGGCCCACAATGAGCAGTTCTTC CASSLAGGMAHNEQFF NA NA TRBJ2-1 TRBV11-3
TGCGCCAGCAGCATGACGGTAGCGGGAGATTACAATGAGCAGTTCTTC CASSMTVAGDYNEQFF TRBD2 NA TRBJ2-1 TRBV5-1
TGCAGTGCTAGCCAAGGACAGGGAATTGGGAATGAGCAGTTCTTC CSASQGQGIGNEQFF TRBD1 NA TRBJ2-1 TRBV20-1
TGTGCCAGCAGCCGGGCGGACAGACTCAACTATGGCTACACCTTC CASSRADRLNYGYTF NA NA TRBJ1-2 TRBV9
TGTGCCAGCGGGTTTGCGGAGAGCAATCAGCCCCAGCATTTT CASGFAESNQPQHF NA few TRBJ1-5 TRBV6-1
TGTGCCAGCAGTTTCCTACAGGGGGCGAGTGGCTACACCTTC CASSFLQGASGYTF TRBD1 NA TRBJ1-2 TRBV27
TGCAGTGCTAGAGAAGGACAGCCAGTTACCTTC CSAREGQPVTF NA NA TRBJ1-2 TRBV20-1
TGTGCCAGCAGTTTCGACCGGACAGGTAGCTCCTACGAGCAGTACTTC CASSFDRTGSSYEQYF TRBD1 few TRBJ2-7 TRBV27
TGTGCCAGCAGCTTCATGGACAAGCATGGCTACACCTTC CASSFMDKHGYTF NA NA TRBJ1-2 TRBV12-3/TRBV12-4
TGTGCCAGCAGTTACCCCGGACTAGCGGGAGGTAACAATGAGCAGTTCTTC CASSYPGLAGGNNEQFF TRBD2 NA TRBJ2-1 TRBV6-5
TGTGCCAGCAGGACAGGGACCTCCTACAATGAGCAGTTCTTC CASRTGTSYNEQFF TRBD1 few TRBJ2-1 TRBV27
TGTGCCAGCAGTCCGGACATGAATGAGCAGTTCTTC CASSPDMNEQFF NA NA TRBJ2-1 TRBV6-2/TRBV6-3
TGTGCCAGCAGCTTAGTTCGAGCTAGCGGGAGGACCGGGGAGCTGTTTTTT CASSLVRASGRTGELFF TRBD2 NA TRBJ2-2 TRBV7-2
TGTGCCAGCAGCCAGGGGGCAGCGGGAGGGCCAGAGACCCAGTACTTC CASSQGAAGGPETQYF TRBD2 NA TRBJ2-5 TRBV4-2
TGTGCCAGCAGCTCCCAAGGAGGAGCGAGCTCCTACGAGCAGTACTTC CASSSQGGASSYEQYF NA NA TRBJ2-7 TRBV7-6
TGTGCCAGCAGTTACTCGATGCACAGGGTGGATACGCAGTATTTT CASSYSMHRVDTQYF NA NA TRBJ2-3 TRBV6-5